The sequence of this TCR beta chain was determined in a study of blood T cell repertoires in COVID-19 (dated by TCRdb to the early 2020s). At the level of the whole study: The collaborator samples originated in the United States, Italy and Spain and spanned the acute and convalescent phases of COVID-19. The material from the prospective study consisted of cDNA or gDNA derived from T cells, B-cell-depleted T cells, or PBMCs. The dataset comprised deeply sampled blood TCRbeta repertoires from subjects exposed to, actively infected with, or recovered from COVID-19. A freely available public database, intended as a resource for researchers studying the immune response to SARS-CoV-2, is where the repertoires were released. The samples were drawn from the first 160 participants of the ongoing ImmuneRACE study and from some 1,300 subjects provided by 6 global collaborators. The sample metadata nearly always contained a de-identified subject ID, COVID-19 status, age in years and sex. Where HLA class I and class II types were available, the types were taken from metadata supplied by the sample provider, not from assay-based typing. What the authors observed across the whole study: Clinical and demographic metadata were provided uncurated, with the amount varying by source and participant.

The count of this clone is one. It has no known antigen specificity. It has no much larger one-base neighbor in the sample; base qualities were not kept. In the prospective study, participants were about 18 to 95 years old, resided in about two dozen geographic areas of the United States, and were enrolled through a virtual design. In the prospective study, participants were assigned to cohorts based on the clinical history participants reported in a screening survey and a study questionnaire. For ImmuneRACE Cohort 3, a participant was defined as recovered based on two consecutive negative NP/OP PCR tests, clearance by a healthcare professional, or resolution of symptoms. Each participant in the prospective study had whole blood, serum and a nasopharyngeal or oropharyngeal swab collected by mobile phlebotomists. Participants in the prospective study had the option to provide additional blood draws and questionnaires over a roughly two-month period. Prospective study blood samples were shipped either frozen or at room temperature before DNA extraction.

CDR1 SGHNT and CDR2 YYREEE were looked up in the germline V gene (reference sequence). V is shortened by 0 bases, J by 13 bases, and the region joining them spans 8 bases. The CDR3 sequence holds 11 residues, the cysteine and phenylalanine included. Of the read, only the CDR3 DNA is kept; its 33 bases are in frame from base 1. The immunoSEQ Assay, a bias-controlled multiplex PCR, was used to amplify TCRbeta CDR3 regions from genomic DNA. The study's own analysis went as follows. The number of nucleated cells in each sample was estimated by amplification of reference gene primers within the assay. To quantify the absolute abundance of each unique TCRbeta CDR3 rearrangement, sequence reads were collapsed and filtered. For each sample, productive Simpson clonality was calculated by taking the square root of Simpson's diversity index across productive rearrangements. This immuneACCESS table, as held by TCRdb, lists in-frame sequences with V and J called but not all clones. Of the missing ones, under half trace to an unresolved V gene in checked studies; the others have no known cause. D and trimming come from the DNA, and the V and J calls and clone size come from that table. In this sample the table shows 170,000 or so clones, approximately 84% of which occur a single time. The ten biggest clones cover approximately 6.5% of the sample.

This receptor was identified in a woman aged 50 to 60 who had recovered from COVID-19. Here the chain combines TRBV5-4 and TRBJ2-1; no D gene is confidently identified. The sample comprised PBMCs or T cells enriched from blood (not recorded which). The DNA reads TGTGCCAGCAGCTTGGGACTCCAACAGTTCTTC. This sequence encodes CASSLGLQQFF.